This T cell receptor (beta chain) was sequenced during a study of blood T cell repertoires in COVID-19. Original processing methods: For nucleated cells, counts were estimated from reference gene primer amplification. The assay was immunoSEQ multiplex PCR, and TCRdb's table has in-frame clones only and misses some. For V, J and clone size, that table is used; D and trimming come from the DNA. Here the sample spans about 190,000 clones, less than 85% being singletons. Deletions cut 1 base from V and 9 bases from J, with 9 bases between. The CDR3 sequence is 13 residues long. Germline V gene data show CDR1 as KGHSH and CDR2 as LQKENI. This clone was detected only a few times. Each participant's cohort was designated according to participant-reported clinical history. Recovery among Cohort 3 donors was established by two negative PCRs, clearance, or symptom resolution.

The specimen was PBMCs or T cells enriched from blood (not recorded which). This TCR was recovered from a woman aged 30 to 39 who had recovered from COVID-19. This chain links TRBV18 with TRBJ2-2; the D gene is possibly TRBD2 (6 bases). The CDR3 region has the DNA TGTGCCAGCTCACCACGCGGGGTTCGGGAGCTGTTTTTT. Protein sequence: CASSPRGVRELFF.